This T cell receptor beta chain is from a study of T-cell reconstitution after alpha-beta-depleted transplantation in children. In this sample, this clonotype turned up a few times. Germline-derived CDR1 and CDR2 are MNHNS and SASEGT. This CDR3 is 11 amino acids long. V dropped 7 bases and J dropped 3 bases, with 5 bases sitting between them. Unique molecular identifiers were built into the TCRbeta library. TCRdb itself ran the PCR reads through MiXCR, one entry per CDR3 protein. The sample contains about 980,000 distinct CDR3 sequences, roughly 29% of which appear only once. This receptor was obtained from a boy younger than two who had a stem cell transplant for SCID, so the T cells may come from the graft donor. The specimen comprised PBMCs, mostly from graft donor cells, sampled 360 days after TCRalphabeta/CD19-depleted stem cell transplant. V usage is TRBV6-1 and J usage is TRBJ2-3; D is ambiguous. Here the CDR3 reads CASTVTDTQYF. The CDR3 DNA is TGTGCCAGCACCGTAACAGATACGCAGTATTTT.